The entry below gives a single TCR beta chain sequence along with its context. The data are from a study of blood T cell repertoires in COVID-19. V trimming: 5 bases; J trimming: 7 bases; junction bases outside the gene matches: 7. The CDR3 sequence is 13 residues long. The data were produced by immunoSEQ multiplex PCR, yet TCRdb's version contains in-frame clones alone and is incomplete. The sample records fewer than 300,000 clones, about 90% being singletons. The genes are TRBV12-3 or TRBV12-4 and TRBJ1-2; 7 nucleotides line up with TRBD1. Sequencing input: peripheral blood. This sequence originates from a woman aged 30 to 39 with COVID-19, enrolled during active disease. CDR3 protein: CASSQTGESGYTF. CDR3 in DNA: TGTGCCAGCAGTCAAACAGGGGAGTCTGGCTACACCTTC.